The rows below give T cell receptor beta chains drawn from one sample of a study of tumor-infiltrating lymphocytes in primary liver carcinoma. TCRdb re-called the multiplex PCR reads with MiXCR, one entry per CDR3 protein. The sample holds approximately 30,000 distinct CDR3 sequences, roughly 70% seen once. Sequenced input: liver tumor tissue from sampling region 3. These receptors all come from a woman aged 25 to 39 with primary liver carcinoma and hepatitis B virus infection. CDR3s include the opening cysteine and the closing phenylalanine or tryptophan. Fields, in order: CDR3 protein, CDR3 DNA, J gene, CDR3 length, clone size, V gene, D gene. A D gene is named only where the DNA matches it firmly. Clone size is not always given. Where it is, it says once, few, many or a class for expanded clones.

CAGSETLPGGAANTGELFF	TGTGCAGGCAGTGAAACCCTTCCCGGGGGCGCCGCGAATACCGGGGAGCTGTTTTTT	TRBJ2-2	19	NA	TRBV6-1	NA
CPSSLGMASQETQYF	TGTCCCAGTAGCTTGGGGATGGCATCGCAAGAGACCCAGTACTTC	TRBJ2-5	15	NA	TRBV11-2	NA
CASSTYPGIKETHYF	TGTGCCAGCAGCACCTACCCCGGGATCAAAGAGACCCATTACTTC	TRBJ2-5	15	NA	TRBV12-3/TRBV12-4	NA
CASSAGTGRRNTEAFF	TGCGCCAGCAGCGCCGGGACAGGGCGACGGAACACTGAAGCTTTCTTT	TRBJ1-1	16	NA	TRBV5-1	TRBD1
CASSCDRGYEQYF	TGTGCCAGCAGCTGTGACAGGGGGTACGAGCAGTACTTC	TRBJ2-7	13	NA	TRBV5-1	TRBD1
CASSQGTISGRVYNEQFF	TGCGCCAGCAGCCAAGGCACCATTAGCGGGAGGGTATACAATGAGCAATTCTTC	TRBJ2-1	18	NA	TRBV4-1	TRBD2
CASSTRAGGAKETQYF	TGTGCCAGCAGCACAAGAGCAGGGGGTGCGAAAGAGACCCAGTATTTC	TRBJ2-5	16	NA	TRBV11-2	TRBD1
CASSTSPGNEETQYF	TGTGCCAGCAGCACCTCCCCAGGGAACGAAGAGACCCAGTACTTC	TRBJ2-5	15	NA	TRBV12-3/TRBV12-4	NA
CANSLVDGLGEQYF	TGTGCCAACAGCTTAGTGGATGGGCTTGGCGAGCAGTACTTC	TRBJ2-7	14	NA	TRBV11-2	NA
CASSAWGGKLFF	TGTGCCAGCAGCGCCTGGGGGGGAAAGCTGTTTTTC	TRBJ1-4	12	NA	TRBV11-2	NA
CVISSTATRGEQFF	TGTGTCATCAGTTCCACGGCGACCCGGGGTGAGCAGTTCTTC	TRBJ2-1	14	NA	TRBV10-3	NA
CASSLSSGELFF	TGTGCCAGCAGTTTGAGCAGTGGGGAGCTGTTTTTT	TRBJ2-2	12	once	TRBV28	NA
CASSIRTGTSLETQYF	TGTGCCAGCAGCATTCGAACTGGGACTAGCCTAGAGACCCAGTACTTC	TRBJ2-5	16	NA	TRBV11-2	TRBD2
CSAPRDGGNEQFF	TGCAGCGCCCCAAGGGATGGGGGGAATGAGCAGTTCTTC	TRBJ2-1	13	NA	TRBV29-1	NA
CARSTDRGLTQHF	TGTGCCAGGAGTACCGACAGGGGGCTGACCCAGCATTTC	TRBJ2-5	13	NA	TRBV6-5	TRBD1
CVSSFGLMNQEIQYF	TGTGTCAGCAGCTTTGGACTCATGAACCAAGAGATCCAGTACTTC	TRBJ2-5	15	NA	TRBV5-5	NA
CASSLNFGTSNELQHF	TGTGCCAGCAGCTTAAATTTCGGGACATCAAATGAGCTCCAACATTTT	TRBJ1-5	16	NA	TRBV11-2	NA
CTSGIGTTPMDEQFF	TGTACTAGTGGGATCGGGACTACCCCTATGGATGAGCAGTTCTTC	TRBJ2-1	15	NA	TRBV12-5	TRBD2
CASRLPDFHNEQFF	TGTGCCAGCAGACTCCCCGACTTCCACAATGAGCAGTTCTTC	TRBJ2-1	14	NA	TRBV6-5	NA
CASSSDGLHGYAF	TGTGCCAGCAGTTCGGATGGGCTTCACGGCTACGCCTTC	TRBJ1-2	13	NA	TRBV6-5	NA
CPSNLGLPGQGWETQYF	TGTCCCAGCAACTTAGGCCTCCCGGGACAGGGGTGGGAGACCCAGTACTTC	TRBJ2-5	17	NA	TRBV11-2	TRBD1
CASGLGGVSTQNF	TGTGCCAGCGGCTTAGGTGGAGTGAGTACGCAGAATTTT	TRBJ2-3	13	NA	TRBV7-8	NA
CASRGGGTTSHNEQFF	TGCGCCAGCAGGGGGGGAGGGACAACCTCCCACAATGAGCAGTTCTTC	TRBJ2-1	16	NA	TRBV11-2	NA
CASRQGRSGGLFF	TGTGCCAGCAGGCAGGGACGGAGCGGGGGGCTGTTTTTT	TRBJ2-2	13	NA	TRBV6-5	TRBD2
CASSMDVCNSSLHF	TGTGCCAGCAGCATGGACGTCTGTAATTCATCCCTCCACTTT	TRBJ1-6	14	NA	TRBV5-5	NA
CASNYGGLVANVLTF	TGTGCCAGCAATTACGGTGGGCTTGTGGCCAATGTCCTGACTTTC	TRBJ2-6	15	NA	TRBV6-2/TRBV6-3	NA
CASSSRGARTMGNELFF	TGTGCCAGCAGCTCCAGGGGGGCGCGGACCATGGGCAATGAGCTGTTCTTC	TRBJ2-1	17	NA	TRBV11-3	NA
CASSLEPGAHGELFF	TGTGCCAGCAGTTTAGAGCCAGGGGCGCACGGGGAGCTGTTTTTT	TRBJ2-2	15	many	TRBV11-2	NA
CASSEGDLYTGELFF	TGTGCCAGCAGTGAAGGGGATCTGTACACCGGGGAGCTGTTTTTT	TRBJ2-2	15	few	TRBV6-1	NA
CASSPRQVTRYYEQYF	TGTGCCAGCAGCCCTCGACAGGTCACCAGATATTACGAGCAGTACTTC	TRBJ2-7	16	NA	TRBV7-9	NA
CTSSAIGGWETQYF	TGTACCAGCAGTGCGATTGGGGGATGGGAGACCCAATACTTC	TRBJ2-5	14	NA	TRBV28	NA
CSVLPLVISQETQYF	TGCAGCGTTCTACCTTTGGTGATTAGTCAAGAGACCCAGTACTTC	TRBJ2-5	15	few	TRBV29-1	NA
CASSQSVWLGNPEDTQYF	TGCGCCAGCAGCCAGTCGGTCTGGCTGGGTAATCCCGAAGATACGCAGTATTTT	TRBJ2-3	18	NA	TRBV4-3	NA